This T cell receptor beta chain was profiled in a study of CD8+CD57+ T cells in acquired aplastic anemia. Across the whole study: DNA per sorted CD4+ or CD8+ sample ranged 0.2 to 27.4 ug, averaging around 3 ug.

CDR3 and TCR beta VDJ profiling relied on genomic DNA as the template. TCRdb ran MiXCR on the reads and lists one entry per CDR3 protein. Of 120,000 or so distinct CDR3 sequences detected, approximately 41% appear once; the ten largest clones hold about 2.7%. Previously, flow cytometry had revealed CD8+CD57+ cell expansion in the patients chosen for sequencing. Blood samples were obtained from patients who had received no prior therapy. Germline-derived CDR1 and CDR2 are SGHRS and YFSETQ. The V and J ends lost 4 bases and 4 bases, in that order; junction bases with no gene match: 10. There are 15 residues in the CDR3. This clonotype was counted many times.

Material for sequencing was sorted CD4+, CD8+, or CD8+CD57+ T cells (not recorded which) from PBMCs. The chain links TRBV5-1 to TRBJ2-7, with 8 positions matching TRBD2. The origin of this receptor is a human donor with aplastic anemia. The CDR3 here is CASSESGGPLYEQYF. As DNA, the CDR3 is TGCGCCAGCAGCGAGAGCGGGGGCCCCCTTTACGAGCAGTACTTC.